Listed here is a single T cell receptor beta chain. The antigen is undetermined. Measured with immunoSEQ multiplex PCR; TCRdb has only the in-frame clones, and not every one. Of 30,000 to 40,000 clones listed, roughly four fifths are singletons. Looked up from germline, CDR1 is SNHLY and CDR2 is FYNNEI. The V gene lost 6 bases and the J gene lost 6 bases, with 13 bases spanning the gap. The CDR3 has 13 amino acids. The sample is drawn from a study of a mutant IDH1 vaccine in newly diagnosed glioma. Study-wide background: Averaging around 42 years of age, treated patients were about 62% male and approximately 40% female. Previous care, which was radiotherapy, temozolomide, or both, most often involved both. Points from the study as a whole: Changes in the top peripheral T cell clonotypes seemingly had no bearing on pseudoprogression.

Time point defined: week 23, last vaccination. One vaccine dose held 300 ug of mutant IDH1 20-mer peptide and came with topical imiquimod. The chain couples TRBV2 to TRBJ2-3; D uncertain. The source of this sequence is a man aged 35 to 55 with glioma. This specimen was PBMCs, taken from a glioma patient whose treatment included an IDH1 peptide vaccine. The CDR3 spells CASSPDQWDTQYF. Written as DNA, the CDR3 is TGTGCCAGCAGCCCCGACCAGTGGGATACGCAGTATTTT.